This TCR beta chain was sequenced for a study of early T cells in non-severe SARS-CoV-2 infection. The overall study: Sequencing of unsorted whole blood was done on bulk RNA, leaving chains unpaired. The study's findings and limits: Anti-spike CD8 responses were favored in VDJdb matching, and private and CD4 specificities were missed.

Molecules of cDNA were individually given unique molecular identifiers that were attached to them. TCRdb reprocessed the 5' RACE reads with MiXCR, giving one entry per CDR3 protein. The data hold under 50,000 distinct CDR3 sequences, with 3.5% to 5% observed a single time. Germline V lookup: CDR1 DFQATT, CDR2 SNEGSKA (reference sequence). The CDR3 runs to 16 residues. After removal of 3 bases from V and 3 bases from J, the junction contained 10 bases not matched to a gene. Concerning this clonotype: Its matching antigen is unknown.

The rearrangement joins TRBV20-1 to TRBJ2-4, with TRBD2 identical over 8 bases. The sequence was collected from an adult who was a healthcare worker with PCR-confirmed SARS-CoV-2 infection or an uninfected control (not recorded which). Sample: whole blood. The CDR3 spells CSARDSGVPGKNIQYF. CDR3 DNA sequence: TGCAGTGCTAGGGATAGCGGGGTGCCGGGCAAAAACATTCAGTACTTC.